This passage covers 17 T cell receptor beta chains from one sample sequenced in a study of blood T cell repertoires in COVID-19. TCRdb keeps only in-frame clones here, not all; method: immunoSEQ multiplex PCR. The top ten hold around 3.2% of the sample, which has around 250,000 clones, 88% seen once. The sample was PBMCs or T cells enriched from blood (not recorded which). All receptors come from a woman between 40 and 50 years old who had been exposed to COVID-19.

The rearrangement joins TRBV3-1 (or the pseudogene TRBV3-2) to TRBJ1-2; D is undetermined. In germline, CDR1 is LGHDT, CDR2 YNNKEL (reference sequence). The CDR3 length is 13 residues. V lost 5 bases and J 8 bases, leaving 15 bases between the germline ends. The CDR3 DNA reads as TGTGCCAGCAGCATAGGTAGACAAGGAGGCTACACCTTC. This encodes CASSIGRQGGYTF.

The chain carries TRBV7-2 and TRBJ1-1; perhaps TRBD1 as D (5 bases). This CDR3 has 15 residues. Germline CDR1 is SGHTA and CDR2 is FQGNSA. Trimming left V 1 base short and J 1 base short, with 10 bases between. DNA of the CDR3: TGTGCCAGCAGCTTAGGGGGCGTCAGGAACACTGAAGCTTTCTTT. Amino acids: CASSLGGVRNTEAFF.

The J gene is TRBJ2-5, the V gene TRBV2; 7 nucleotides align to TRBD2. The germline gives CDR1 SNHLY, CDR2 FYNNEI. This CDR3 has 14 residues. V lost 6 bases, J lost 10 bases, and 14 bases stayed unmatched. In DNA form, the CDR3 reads TGTGCCAGCAGAGTGGGACGCCGCGGGGAGGGCCAGTACTTC. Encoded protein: CASRVGRRGEGQYF. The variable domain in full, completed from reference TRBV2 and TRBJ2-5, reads EPEVTQTPSHQVTQMGQEVILRCVPISNHLYFYWYRQILGQKVEFLVSFYNNEISEKSEIFDDQFSVERPDGSNFTLKIRSTKLEDSAMYFCASRVGRRGEGQYFGPGTRLLVL.

Written as DNA, the CDR3 is TGTGCCAGCAGTTTATCCCCTGCGGGGACGACTGAAGCTTTCTTT. This codes for CASSLSPAGTTEAFF. V usage is TRBV27 and J usage is TRBJ1-1; tentatively, D is TRBD1 (5 bases). Germline assignment: CDR1 MNHEY and CDR2 SMNVEV (reference sequence). The CDR3 runs to 15 residues. V was cut by 0 bases and J by 5 bases, with 13 bases left in between.

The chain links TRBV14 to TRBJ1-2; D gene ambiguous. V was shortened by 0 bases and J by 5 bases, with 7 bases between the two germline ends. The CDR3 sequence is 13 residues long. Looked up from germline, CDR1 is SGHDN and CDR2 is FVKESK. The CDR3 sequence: CASSQEFVYGYTF. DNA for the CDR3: TGTGCCAGCAGCCAAGAATTCGTTTATGGCTACACCTTC.

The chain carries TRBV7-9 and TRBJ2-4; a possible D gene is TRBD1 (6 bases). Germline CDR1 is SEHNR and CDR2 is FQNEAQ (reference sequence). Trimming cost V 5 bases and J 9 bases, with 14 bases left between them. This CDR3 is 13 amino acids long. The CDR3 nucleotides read TGTGCCAGCAGCCCGGGCCAAGGGGGCATTCAGTACTTC. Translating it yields CASSPGQGGIQYF.

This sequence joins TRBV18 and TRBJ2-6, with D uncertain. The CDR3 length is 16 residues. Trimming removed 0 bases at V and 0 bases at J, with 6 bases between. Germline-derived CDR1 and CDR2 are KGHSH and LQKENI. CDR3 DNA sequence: TGTGCCAGCTCACCACCGTTCAGCTCTGGGGCCAACGTCCTGACTTTC. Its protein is CASSPPFSSGANVLTF.

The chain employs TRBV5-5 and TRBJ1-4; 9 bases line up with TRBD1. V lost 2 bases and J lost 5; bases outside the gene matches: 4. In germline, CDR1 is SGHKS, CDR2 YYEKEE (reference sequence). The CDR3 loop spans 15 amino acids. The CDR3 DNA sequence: TGTGCCAGCAGCTTCGGTGGGACAGGGAATGAAAAACTGTTTTTT. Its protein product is CASSFGGTGNEKLFF.

CDR3: CASKVSGSGTYEQYV. In DNA, the CDR3 is TGTGCCAGCAAAGTTAGCGGGAGTGGAACCTACGAGCAGTACGTC. The V and J genes are TRBV6-5 and TRBJ2-7; 9 positions agree with TRBD2. This CDR3 contains 15 residues. Unmatched junction bases numbered 9, after V lost 7 bases and J lost 2 bases. From germline, CDR1 is MNHEY and CDR2 SVGAGI.

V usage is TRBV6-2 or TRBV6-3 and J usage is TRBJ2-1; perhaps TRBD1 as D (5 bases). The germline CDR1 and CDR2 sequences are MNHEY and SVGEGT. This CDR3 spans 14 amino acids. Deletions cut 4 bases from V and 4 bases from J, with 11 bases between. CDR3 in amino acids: CASSFGRTYNEQFF. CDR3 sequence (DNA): TGTGCCAGCAGTTTCGGACGGACATACAATGAGCAGTTCTTC.

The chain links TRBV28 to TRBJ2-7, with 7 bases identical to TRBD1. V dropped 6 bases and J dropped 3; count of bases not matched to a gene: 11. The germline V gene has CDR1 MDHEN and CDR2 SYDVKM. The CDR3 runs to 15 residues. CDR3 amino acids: CASRGPDRRIYEQYF. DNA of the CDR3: TGTGCCAGCAGGGGCCCGGACAGGCGTATCTACGAGCAGTACTTC.

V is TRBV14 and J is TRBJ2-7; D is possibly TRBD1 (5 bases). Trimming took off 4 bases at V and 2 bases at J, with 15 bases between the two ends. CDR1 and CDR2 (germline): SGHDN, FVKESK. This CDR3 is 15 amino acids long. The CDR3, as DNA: TGTGCCAGCAGCCCAGCGCTCGGACATGCCTACGAGCAGTACTTC. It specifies CASSPALGHAYEQYF.

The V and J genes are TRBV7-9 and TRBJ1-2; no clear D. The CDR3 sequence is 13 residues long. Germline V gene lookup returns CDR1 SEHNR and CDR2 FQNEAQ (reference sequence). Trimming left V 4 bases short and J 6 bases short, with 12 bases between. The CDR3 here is CASSSGPGDGYTF. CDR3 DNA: TGTGCCAGCAGCTCTGGCCCCGGGGATGGCTACACCTTC.

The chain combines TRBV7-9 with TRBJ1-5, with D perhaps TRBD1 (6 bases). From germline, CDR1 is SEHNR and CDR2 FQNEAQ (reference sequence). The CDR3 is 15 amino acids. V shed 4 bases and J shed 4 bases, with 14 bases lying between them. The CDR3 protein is CASSSRSDRNQPQHF. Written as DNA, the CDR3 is TGTGCCAGCAGCTCCCGATCCGACAGGAATCAGCCCCAGCATTTT.

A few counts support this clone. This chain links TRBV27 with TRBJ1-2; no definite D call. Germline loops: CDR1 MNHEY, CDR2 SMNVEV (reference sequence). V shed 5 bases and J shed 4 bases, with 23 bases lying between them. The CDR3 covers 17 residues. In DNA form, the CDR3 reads TGTGCCAGCAGTCCCAAACGGACGGGAGCGTCTGTCTATGGCTACACCTTC. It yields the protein CASSPKRTGASVYGYTF.

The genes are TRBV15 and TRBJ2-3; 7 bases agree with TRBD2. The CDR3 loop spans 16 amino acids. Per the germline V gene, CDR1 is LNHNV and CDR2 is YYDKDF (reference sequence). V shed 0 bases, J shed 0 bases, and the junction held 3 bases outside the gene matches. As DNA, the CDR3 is TGTGCCACCAGCAGAGATGTAGCGGGCAGCACAGATACGCAGTATTTT. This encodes CATSRDVAGSTDTQYF.

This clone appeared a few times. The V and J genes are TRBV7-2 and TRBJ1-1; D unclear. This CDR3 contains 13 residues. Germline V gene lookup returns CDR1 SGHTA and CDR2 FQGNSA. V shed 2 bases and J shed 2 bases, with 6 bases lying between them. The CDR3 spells CASSLMTNTEAFF. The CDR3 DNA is TGTGCCAGCAGCTTAATGACAAACACTGAAGCTTTCTTT.